The 20 T cell receptor beta chains presented below share a single source sample, sequenced in a study of T cells in women clearing cervical HPV infection. Sequenced by immunoSEQ multiplex PCR; TCRdb stores in-frame clones only, minus some. This sample's clone table lists fewer than 30,000 clones. Sequenced sample: blood buffy coat. The receptors derive from a woman aged 18-70 years with a cervical HPV16 infection that either progressed to CIN3+ or cleared (not recorded which).

About this clone itself: The read is 3 residues too short to cover the CDR3 end, so that end is filled in from the germline J gene. This chain joins TRBV7-9 and TRBJ1-1, with D possibly being TRBD1 (5 bases). CDR1 SEHNR and CDR2 FQNEAQ come from the germline V gene (reference sequence). The CDR3 has 14 residues. The CDR3 loop reads CASSSSREEETAFF. The sequenced part of the CDR3 DNA is TGTGCCAGCAGCTCTTCCAGGGAGGAGGAGACA. Full variable domain (rest looked up from reference TRBV7-9 and TRBJ1-1): DTGVSQNPRHKITKRGQNVTFRCDPISEHNRLYWYRQTLGQGPEFLTYFQNEAQLEKSRLLSDRFSAERPKGSFSTLEIQRTEQGDSAMYLCASSSSREEETAFFGQGTRLTVV.

The CDR3 loop reads CASLSSYNEQFF. The sequenced part of the CDR3 DNA is TGTGCCAGCCTCTCTTCCTACAATGAG. The gene calls are TRBV2 and TRBJ2-1; D unclear. The observed sequence ends 3 residues before the CDR3 terminus, with the missing tail filled in from the germline J gene. Trimming cost V 8 bases and J 1 base, with 6 bases left between them. CDR3 length: 12 amino acids. Looked up from germline, CDR1 is SNHLY and CDR2 is FYNNEI.

Details on this clone: The observed sequence ends 3 residues before the CDR3 terminus, with the missing tail filled in from the germline J gene. The chain recombines TRBV7-9 with TRBJ1-1; TRBD1 matches 11 bases. V was clipped by 5 bases and J by 6 bases; unmatched bases: 5. Germline V gives CDR1 SEHNR, CDR2 FQNEAQ (reference sequence). This CDR3 has 14 residues. Here the CDR3 reads CASSPRTGGSEAFF. The sequenced part of the CDR3 DNA is TGTGCCAGCAGCCCCCGGACAGGGGGCTCTGAA.

With regard to this clone: The read halts 3 residues ahead of the CDR3 end, with the missing end drawn from the germline J gene. The rearrangement joins TRBV5-1 to TRBJ2-7; 10 bases agree with TRBD1. V shed 4 bases and J 6 bases; nucleotides not matched to a gene: 10. The germline V gene has CDR1 SGHRS and CDR2 YFSETQ. The CDR3 has 15 residues. The CDR3 loop reads CASSGGQGVVGEQYF. CDR3 bases read: TGCGCCAGCAGCGGAGGACAGGGGGTAGTTGGCGAG. The complete variable domain, with remaining parts taken from reference TRBV5-1 and TRBJ2-7, reads KAGVTQTPRYLIKTRGQQVTLSCSPISGHRSVSWYQQTPGQGLQFLFEYFSETQRNKGNFPGRFSGRQFSNSRSEMNVSTLELGDSALYLCASSGGQGVVGEQYFGPGTRLTVT.

Concerning this clone itself: Read data end 3 residues before the CDR3 end; the end is taken from the germline J gene. V gene TRBV7-9 combines with J gene TRBJ1-1; unclear D gene. Germline V CDR1 and CDR2: SEHNR, FQNEAQ (reference sequence). The CDR3 loop spans 14 amino acids. CDR3 DNA (partial): TGTGCCAGCAGCTTGGTCAGACATCAAGAGACC. It yields the protein CASSLVRHQET. The entire CDR3 sequence reads CASSLVRHQETAFF.

As for this clone: The read halts 3 residues ahead of the CDR3 end, with the missing end drawn from the germline J gene. V usage is TRBV19 and J usage is TRBJ2-5, with a possible D match to TRBD1 (7 bases). V shed 7 bases and J shed 5 bases, with 17 bases lying between them. There are 14 residues in the CDR3. Germline CDR1 LNHDA, CDR2 SQIVND (reference sequence). Here the CDR3 reads CASTRGASAETQYF. Partial CDR3 DNA: TGTGCCAGTACCAGGGGGGCCAGTGCGGAGACC. Based on the CDR3 plus reference TRBV19 and TRBJ2-5, the full variable domain is DGGITQSPKYLFRKEGQNVTLSCEQNLNHDAMYWYRQDPGQGLRLIYYSQIVNDFQKGDIAEGYSVSREKKESFPLTVTSAQKNPTAFYLCASTRGASAETQYFGPGTRLLVL.

Points on this clone: Read coverage stops 3 residues before the CDR3 terminus; the germline J gene supplies the remainder. The rearrangement uses TRBV18 and TRBJ2-1, with 8 positions matching TRBD1. J lost 2 bases, V lost 0 bases, and 3 bases had no gene match. In germline, CDR1 is KGHSH, CDR2 LQKENI. The CDR3 runs to 16 residues. Partial CDR3 DNA: TGTGCCAGCTCACCACCCAACAGGGGGGCCTACAATGAG. This gives the protein CASSPPNRGAYNE. The full-length CDR3 reads as CASSPPNRGAYNEQFF.

The CDR3: CASSLGTGVYEQYF. The DNA read from the CDR3 is TGTGCCAGCAGCTTAGGGACAGGGGTATACGAG. The V call is TRBV11-2, the J call TRBJ2-7; TRBD1 agrees at 9 bases. The read falls 3 residues short of the CDR3 end, and the missing part is taken from the germline J gene. The junction had 2 bases not matched to a gene; V was cut back by 1 base and J by 4 bases. The CDR3 spans 14 residues. Germline loops: CDR1 SGHAT, CDR2 FQNNGV.

For this clone: The sequenced fragment ends 3 residues before the CDR3 boundary, so the rest is inferred from the germline J gene. The gene calls are TRBV19 and TRBJ2-1, with TRBD2 matching 9 bases. The CDR3 has 15 residues. The germline V gene encodes CDR1 LNHDA and CDR2 SQIVND (reference sequence). The V gene end was trimmed by 6 bases and the J gene end by 0 bases; junction bases not matched to a gene: 3. The CDR3 sequence: CASRSGGPSYNEQFF. The CDR3 DNA, read in part, is TGTGCCAGTAGGAGCGGGGGGCCCTCCTACAATGAG.

Worth noting for this clone: One end of the junction varies from germline; a read error may be responsible. The read ends 3 residues shy of where the CDR3 ends; the end is completed using the germline J gene. This chain links TRBV4-2 with TRBJ2-3, with TRBD2 matching 11 bases. CDR3 length: 17 amino acids. Germline V gene data show CDR1 as LGHNA and CDR2 as YNFKEQ. The covered CDR3 bases are TGCGCCAGCAGCCAAGTATCGTCTAGCGGGGGGTCGGATACG. Its translation is CASSQVSSSGGSDT. The entire CDR3 reads CASSQVSSSGGSDTQYF.

On this clone itself: The observed sequence ends 3 residues before the CDR3 terminus, with the missing tail filled in from the germline J gene. The chain links TRBV6-1 to TRBJ2-4; 7 nucleotides agree with TRBD1. Trimming removed 0 bases from V and 3 bases from J; junction bases left unmatched: 8. Germline values: CDR1 MNHNS, CDR2 SASEGT. The CDR3 totals 17 residues. CDR3 DNA (partial): TGTGCCAGCAGTGAAGCCGGCGGCAGGGGGTTCAAAAACATT. Encoded protein: CASSEAGGRGFKNI. The full CDR3 sequence reads CASSEAGGRGFKNIQYF.

On this clone: The sequence runs out 3 residues before the end of the CDR3; the remainder is reconstructed from the germline J gene. The genes are TRBV7-6 and TRBJ1-2; unclear D gene. Germline loops: CDR1 SGHVS, CDR2 FNYEAQ. The CDR3 consists of 12 residues. Incomplete CDR3 DNA: TGTGCCACCGGACTAGCGGGAAACGAC. It translates to CATGLAGND. From start to end, the CDR3 is CATGLAGNDYTF.

A remark on this clone: The CDR3 is cut off 3 residues early in the read; its end comes from the germline J gene. This chain links TRBV28 with TRBJ2-7, with 7 bases aligning to TRBD1. Per the germline V gene, CDR1 is MDHEN and CDR2 is SYDVKM. The J segment lost 5 bases and the V segment lost 4 bases, leaving 8 bases of the junction unmatched. The CDR3 is made up of 14 amino acids. The CDR3 spells CASSWGRGYDEQYF. The covered CDR3 bases are TGTGCCAGCAGTTGGGGCAGGGGGTACGACGAG.

Concerning this clone: The CDR3 end is not reached by the read, which stops 3 residues before it; the germline J gene fills it in. This chain connects TRBV5-1 to TRBJ2-7, with TRBD1 matching over 10 bases. The J segment lost 4 bases and the V segment lost 0 bases, leaving 1 base of the junction unmatched. The CDR3 totals 14 residues. The germline CDR1 and CDR2 sequences are SGHRS and YFSETQ. The sequenced CDR3 bases are TGCGCCAGCAGCTTGGGGACAGGGGGTTACGAG. Translation gives CASSLGTGGYE. Given in full, the CDR3 is CASSLGTGGYEQYF.

Concerning this clone itself: Sequencing ends 3 residues short of the CDR3 end; the germline J gene provides the rest. V gene TRBV12-3 or TRBV12-4 combines with J gene TRBJ2-1; 8 bases map to TRBD2. The ends lost 6 bases at V and 8 bases at J; junction bases unmatched: 18. This CDR3 spans 17 amino acids. CDR3 residues: CASSLGSRAGARDEQFF. Incomplete CDR3 DNA: TGTGCCAGCAGCCTCGGAAGTCGAGCGGGGGCCAGGGATGAG.

A note on this clone: The read terminates 3 residues ahead of where the CDR3 ends, so the germline J gene completes it. The genes are TRBV7-2 and TRBJ2-7, with no clear D. CDR3 size: 14 residues. CDR1 is SGHTA and CDR2 is FQGNSA in the germline V gene. Trimming took 0 bases from V and 5 from J, leaving 11 bases between them. CDR3 region: CASSLAASADEQYF. Incomplete CDR3 DNA: TGTGCCAGCAGCTTAGCAGCCTCCGCGGACGAG.

A note on this clone: The read stops 3 residues short of the end of the CDR3; the missing end is completed from the germline J gene. This chain links TRBV7-2 with TRBJ2-5, with a possible D match to TRBD1 (5 bases). The germline V and J ends were trimmed by 2 bases and 3 bases, with 10 bases remaining between them. The CDR3 consists of 14 residues. Germline loops: CDR1 SGHTA, CDR2 FQGNSA. The CDR3 protein is CASSLQGGEETQYF. Partial CDR3 DNA: TGTGCCAGCAGCTTACAGGGTGGGGAAGAGACC.

With regard to this clone: The CDR3 end falls 3 residues outside the read, so it is completed with the germline J gene. This rearrangement joins TRBV6-2 or TRBV6-3 to TRBJ2-1; D ambiguous. The CDR3 is 14 amino acids. The germline V gene encodes CDR1 MNHEY and CDR2 SVGEGT. The V gene lost 0 bases and the J gene lost 7 bases, with 10 bases spanning the gap. The DNA read from the CDR3 is TGTGCCAGCAGTTACTCGGAGCTCGGGAATGAG. This translates into CASSYSELGNE. Given in full, the CDR3 is CASSYSELGNEQFF.

Points on this clone: Read sequence stops 3 residues before the CDR3 end, and the germline J gene provides the missing end. J is TRBJ1-5 and V is TRBV20-1; D remains ambiguous. Germline V gene sequence: CDR1 DFQATT, CDR2 SNEGSKA (reference sequence). CDR3 length equals 18 residues. Trimming shortened V by 6 bases and J by 0 bases, and 24 bases separated the two germline ends. The CDR3 loop is CSAAVPDPTFYSNQPQHF. Incomplete CDR3 DNA: TGCAGTGCCGCGGTCCCAGATCCGACTTTTTATAGCAATCAGCCC.

A note on this clone: The observed sequence ends 3 residues before the CDR3 terminus, with the missing tail filled in from the germline J gene. The chain carries TRBV2 and TRBJ2-5; D possibly corresponds to TRBD2 (6 bases). The V gene lost 2 bases and the J gene lost 5 bases, with 12 bases spanning the gap. The CDR3 is 14 residues long. From germline, CDR1 is SNHLY and CDR2 FYNNEI. Here the CDR3 reads CASSERVGGETQYF. CDR3 DNA (partial): TGTGCCAGCAGTGAAAGGGTTGGGGGGGAGACC.